One sample yielded the 17 T cell receptor beta chains listed below, sequenced in a study of blood T cell repertoires in COVID-19. Libraries were prepared by immunoSEQ multiplex PCR; TCRdb keeps only in-frame clonotypes and omits some of them. The sample comprises roughly 250,000 clones, roughly 84% of which are singletons, and around a sixth rests with the top ten. Sequencing was performed on peripheral blood. The receptors come from a person between 65 and 80 years old with COVID-19, enrolled during active disease.

CDR3: CASHLRSGSLGNTIYF. The CDR3 nucleotides are TGTGCCAGTCACCTAAGGTCAGGATCGCTCGGAAACACCATATATTTT. This sequence joins TRBV19 and TRBJ1-3, with D unresolved. Per the germline V gene, CDR1 is LNHDA and CDR2 is SQIVND (reference sequence). The V end was cut by 8 bases, the J end by 4 bases, with 21 bases between. The CDR3 contains 16 residues.

V is TRBV5-5 and J is TRBJ1-2; D may be TRBD1 (5 bases). The CDR3 is 15 residues long. Germline values: CDR1 SGHKS, CDR2 YYEKEE (reference sequence). Trimming shortened V by 0 bases and J by 5 bases, and 14 bases separated the two germline ends. The CDR3 sequence: CASSLDGTFRYGYTF. CDR3 sequence (DNA): TGTGCCAGCAGCTTGGACGGGACTTTCCGATATGGCTACACCTTC. Supplemented by reference TRBV5-5 and TRBJ1-2, the full variable domain reads DAGVTQSPTHLIKTRGQQVTLRCSPISGHKSVSWYQQVLGQGPQFIFQYYEKEERGRGNFPDRFSARQFPNYSSELNVNALLLGDSALYLCASSLDGTFRYGYTFGSGTRLTVV.

This clone appeared a few times. The V call is TRBV11-2, the J call TRBJ1-2, with a possible D match to TRBD1 (5 bases). V lost 0 bases and J 6 bases, leaving 5 bases between the germline ends. CDR1 and CDR2 (germline): SGHAT, FQNNGV. The CDR3 spans 12 residues. The CDR3 protein is CASSLEGDGYTF. CDR3 nucleotides: TGTGCCAGCAGCTTAGAAGGGGATGGCTACACCTTC.

V gene TRBV7-8 combines with J gene TRBJ1-5, with 9 nucleotides matching TRBD1. CDR1 is SGHVS and CDR2 is FQNEAQ in the germline V gene. The CDR3 length is 18 residues. J gave up 6 bases and V 4 bases, and 16 bases lay outside the gene matches. For the CDR3, the DNA is TGTGCCAGCAGCTCGGCGTCACAGGGGGCGTGGGTTCCTCAGCCCCAGCATTTT. Its translation is CASSSASQGAWVPQPQHF.

The chain uses TRBV9 and TRBJ1-6, with D possibly TRBD1 on 5 matching bases. The CDR3 runs 15 residues. Germline loops: CDR1 SGDLS, CDR2 YYNGEE. V lost 4 bases to trimming and J lost 7 bases, with 15 bases between them. Written as DNA, the CDR3 is TGTGCCAGCAGCCCCACAGGTTTAAGGAATTCACCCCTCCACTTT. Protein: CASSPTGLRNSPLHF.

The chain employs TRBV11-2 and TRBJ1-2; a possible D gene is TRBD1 (5 bases). Germline V CDR1 and CDR2: SGHAT, FQNNGV. The CDR3 runs 13 residues. V was shortened by 5 bases and J by 2 bases, with 9 bases between the two germline ends. CDR3 nucleotides: TGTGCCAGCAGCCACGACAGAAACTATGGCTACACCTTC. Amino acids: CASSHDRNYGYTF.

In this sample, this clone is medium-sized. V is TRBV5-1 and J is TRBJ2-4, with TRBD1 as a possible D gene (5 bases). The CDR3 contains 19 residues. V lost 4 bases to trimming and J lost 0 bases, with 23 bases between them. CDR1 SGHRS and CDR2 YFSETQ come from the germline V gene. CDR3 loop: CASSHEESTGSLAKNIQYF. The CDR3 DNA is TGCGCCAGCAGCCACGAAGAATCTACAGGTTCCCTAGCCAAAAACATTCAGTACTTC.

This chain joins TRBV6-5 and TRBJ2-4; weak D call: TRBD2 (5 bases). CDR3 length equals 12 residues. V was cut by 4 bases and J by 7 bases, with 8 bases left in between. Germline V gene data show CDR1 as MNHEY and CDR2 as SVGAGI. The CDR3 is CASSLRGNIQYF. Here the CDR3 DNA reads TGTGCCAGCAGTTTACGAGGGAACATTCAGTACTTC.

In nucleotides, the CDR3 is TGTGCCAGCAGTTTATTGGCGGGAGGCTCCTACAATGAGCAGTTCTTC. Translation: CASSLLAGGSYNEQFF. The genes are TRBV27 and TRBJ2-1, with TRBD2 identical over 8 bases. J was trimmed by 0 bases and V by 1 base; bases with no gene match: 2. Germline V CDR1 and CDR2: MNHEY, SMNVEV (reference sequence). CDR3 length: 16 residues.

This clone was picked up one time. V is TRBV19 and J is TRBJ1-5; D gene uncertain. Germline V gene data show CDR1 as LNHDA and CDR2 as SQIVND (reference sequence). The CDR3 length is 16 residues. V was cut by 3 bases and J by 2 bases, with 14 bases left in between. This CDR3 is CASSIYVGEGNQPQHF. The CDR3 DNA reads as TGTGCCAGTAGTATTTATGTGGGAGAGGGCAATCAGCCCCAGCATTTT.

This clone was recorded at least ten times. DNA for the CDR3: TGCGCCAGCAGCTTGAGAGTGGGGCCGACAACTAATGAAAAACTGTTTTTT. Residues: CASSLRVGPTTNEKLFF. The rearrangement links TRBV5-1 to TRBJ1-4, with a possible D match to TRBD1 (5 bases). The CDR3 is 17 residues long. V shed 1 base and J shed 0 bases, with 13 bases lying between them. CDR1 SGHRS and CDR2 YFSETQ come from the germline V gene.

The chain employs TRBV30 and TRBJ2-2, with D uncertain. This CDR3 contains 13 residues. V lost 3 bases and J lost 4, with 9 bases in between. The germline V gene encodes CDR1 GTSNPN and CDR2 SVGIG (reference sequence). The CDR3 protein is CAWRTKSTGELFF. CDR3 nucleotides: TGTGCCTGGAGAACAAAAAGCACCGGGGAGCTGTTTTTT.

This clone has just a few counts. The genes are TRBV7-9 and TRBJ1-1; D ambiguous. The germline V gene has CDR1 SEHNR and CDR2 FQNEAQ (reference sequence). The CDR3 totals 12 residues. The germline V and J ends were trimmed by 8 bases and 0 bases, with 7 bases remaining between them. CDR3 nucleotides: TGTGCCAGCTTTCTAATGAACACTGAAGCTTTCTTT. Amino acids: CASFLMNTEAFF.

The rearrangement links TRBV11-3 to TRBJ2-1, with TRBD1 identical over 8 bases. The V gene end was trimmed by 1 base and the J gene end by 8 bases; junction bases not matched to a gene: 10. Germline loops: CDR1 SGHNT, CDR2 YENEEA. The CDR3 has 16 amino acids. The CDR3 DNA reads as TGTGCCAGCAGCTTAGGTACGGGACAGGCCGTGGATGAGCAGTTCTTC. Protein: CASSLGTGQAVDEQFF.

The rearrangement uses TRBV4-1 and TRBJ2-7; TRBD1 matches 7 bases. This CDR3 contains 16 residues. The V gene end was trimmed by 3 bases and the J gene end by 5 bases; junction bases not matched to a gene: 13. The germline gives CDR1 MGHRA, CDR2 YSYEKL. The CDR3 DNA reads TGCGCCAGCAGCCAGCTCCCAGGCCGACAGGGACACGAGCAGTACTTC. Amino acid sequence: CASSQLPGRQGHEQYF.

The genes are TRBV11-3 and TRBJ1-1; 7 nucleotides match TRBD1. Trimming at V came to 5 bases and at J to 2 bases, leaving 5 bases not matched to a gene. This CDR3 has 14 amino acids. Germline V gene lookup returns CDR1 SGHNT and CDR2 YENEEA. This CDR3 reads CASSKGQANTEAFF. CDR3 coding DNA: TGTGCCAGCAGCAAAGGACAGGCAAACACTGAAGCTTTCTTT.

The rearrangement joins TRBV7-6 to TRBJ2-5; 8 nucleotides agree with TRBD2. Trimming cost V 3 bases and J 7 bases; bases outside gene matches: 7. This CDR3 is 14 amino acids long. CDR1 is SGHVS and CDR2 is FNYEAQ in the germline V gene. This chain's CDR3 is CASSLDTGGGTQYF. The CDR3 coding sequence is TGTGCCAGCAGCTTGGACACGGGAGGGGGGACCCAGTACTTC.